This T cell receptor beta chain was found in a study of identical twins. Each CDR3 protein is one row after TCRdb ran MiXCR on the 5' RACE reads. The table includes 200,000 to 300,000 distinct CDR3 sequences, about 7% detected once. This clonotype has a count of ten or more. Its antigen is not known. The CDR3 sequence is 20 residues long. Trimming took 6 bases from V and 0 from J; bases not matched to a gene: 15. Germline CDR1 reads SNHLY; CDR2 reads FYNNEI. Notes on the study in general: Whereas memory repertoires showed no such difference, abundant cord blood beta clonotypes carried fewer insertions.

The sample also formed part of further work on yellow fever vaccine responses in identical twins.

Source material: memory (CD45RO+) T cells sorted from blood. This TCR derives from a woman under 30 in good health. The rearrangement uses TRBV2 and TRBJ2-3; 13 nucleotides match TRBD2. This CDR3 is CASRSQGLAGVGGSTDTQYF. DNA for the CDR3: TGTGCCAGCAGGTCCCAAGGACTAGCGGGGGTCGGGGGAAGCACAGATACGCAGTATTTT.